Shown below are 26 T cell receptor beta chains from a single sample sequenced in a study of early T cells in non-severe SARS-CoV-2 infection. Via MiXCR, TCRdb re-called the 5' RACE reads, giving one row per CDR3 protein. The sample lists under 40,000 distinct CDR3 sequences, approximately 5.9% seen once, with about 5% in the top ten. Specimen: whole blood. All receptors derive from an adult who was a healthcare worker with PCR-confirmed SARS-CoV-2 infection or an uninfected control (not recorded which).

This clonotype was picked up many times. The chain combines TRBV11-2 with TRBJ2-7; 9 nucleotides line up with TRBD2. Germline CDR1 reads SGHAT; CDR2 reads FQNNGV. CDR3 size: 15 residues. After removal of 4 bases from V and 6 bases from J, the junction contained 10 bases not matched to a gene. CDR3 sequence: CASSSPGTSRFEQYF. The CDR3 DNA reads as TGTGCCAGCAGCTCCCCCGGGACTAGCCGTTTCGAGCAGTACTTC.

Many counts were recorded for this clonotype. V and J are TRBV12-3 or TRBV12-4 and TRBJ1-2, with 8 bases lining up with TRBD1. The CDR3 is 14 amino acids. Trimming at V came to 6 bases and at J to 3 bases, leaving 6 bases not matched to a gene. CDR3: CASSLTGVDYGYTF. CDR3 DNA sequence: TGTGCCAGCAGCCTGACAGGGGTCGACTATGGCTACACCTTC.

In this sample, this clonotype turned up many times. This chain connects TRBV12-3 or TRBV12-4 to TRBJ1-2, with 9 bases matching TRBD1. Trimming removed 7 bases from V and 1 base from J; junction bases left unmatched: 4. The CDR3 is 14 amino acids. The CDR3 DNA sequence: TGTGCCAGCACGACAGGGGGGCTTAACTATGGCTACACCTTC. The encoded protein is CASTTGGLNYGYTF.

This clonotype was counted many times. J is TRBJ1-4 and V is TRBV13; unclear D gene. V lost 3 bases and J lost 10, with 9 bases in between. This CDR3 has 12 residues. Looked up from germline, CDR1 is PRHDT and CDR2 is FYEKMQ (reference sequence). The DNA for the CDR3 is TGTGCCAGCAGCTTGTCGGTGGGAAAACTGTTTTTT. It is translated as CASSLSVGKLFF.

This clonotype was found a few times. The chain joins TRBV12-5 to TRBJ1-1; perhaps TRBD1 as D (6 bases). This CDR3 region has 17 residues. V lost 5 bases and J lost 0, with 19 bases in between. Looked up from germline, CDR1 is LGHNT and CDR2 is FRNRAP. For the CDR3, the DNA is TGTGCTAGTGGTCCCCCCGGGACATACCTCATGAACACTGAAGCTTTCTTT. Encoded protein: CASGPPGTYLMNTEAFF.

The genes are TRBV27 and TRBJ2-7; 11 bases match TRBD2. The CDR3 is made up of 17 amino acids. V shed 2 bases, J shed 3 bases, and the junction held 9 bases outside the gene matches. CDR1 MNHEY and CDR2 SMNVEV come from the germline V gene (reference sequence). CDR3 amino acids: CASSLIRLAGNVYEQYF. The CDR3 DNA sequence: TGTGCCAGCAGTTTAATCCGACTAGCGGGGAATGTCTACGAGCAGTACTTC.

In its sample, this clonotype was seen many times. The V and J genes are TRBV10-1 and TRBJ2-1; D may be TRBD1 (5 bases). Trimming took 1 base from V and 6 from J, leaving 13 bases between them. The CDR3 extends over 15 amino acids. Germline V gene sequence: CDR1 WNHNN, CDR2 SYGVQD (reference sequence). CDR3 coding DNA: TGCGCCAGCAGTGAGTGGGGCAGCTCGCGCAATGAGCAGTTCTTC. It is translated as CASSEWGSSRNEQFF.

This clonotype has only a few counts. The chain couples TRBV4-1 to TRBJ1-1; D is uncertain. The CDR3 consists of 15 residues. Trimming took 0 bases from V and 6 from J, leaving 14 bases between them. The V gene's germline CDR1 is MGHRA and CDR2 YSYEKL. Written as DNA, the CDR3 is TGCGCCAGCAGCCAAGATAGGAGTCCGGGAGCTGAAGCTTTCTTT. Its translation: CASSQDRSPGAEAFF.

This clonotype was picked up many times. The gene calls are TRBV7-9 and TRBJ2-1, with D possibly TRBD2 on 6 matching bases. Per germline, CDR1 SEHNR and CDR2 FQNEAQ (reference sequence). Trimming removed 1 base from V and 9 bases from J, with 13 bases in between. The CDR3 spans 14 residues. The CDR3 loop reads CASSLGAGTGEQFF. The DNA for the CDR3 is TGTGCCAGCAGCTTAGGGGCGGGAACGGGTGAGCAGTTCTTC. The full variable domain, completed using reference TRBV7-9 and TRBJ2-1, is DTGVSQNPRHKITKRGQNVTFRCDPISEHNRLYWYRQTLGQGPEFLTYFQNEAQLEKSRLLSDRFSAERPKGSFSTLEIQRTEQGDSAMYLCASSLGAGTGEQFFGPGTRLTVL.

As DNA, the CDR3 is TGTGCCAGCAGCTTATGGCCAGGCAATGAAAAACTGTTTTTT. As protein: CASSLWPGNEKLFF. J is TRBJ1-4 and V is TRBV5-5; D gene uncertain. The CDR3 length is 14 residues. Germline CDR1 is SGHKS and CDR2 is YYEKEE (reference sequence). V was shortened by 2 bases and J by 5 bases, with 10 bases between the two germline ends.

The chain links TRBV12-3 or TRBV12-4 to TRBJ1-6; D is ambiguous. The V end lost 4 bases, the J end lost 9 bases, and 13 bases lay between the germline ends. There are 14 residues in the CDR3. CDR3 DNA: TGTGCCAGCAGTTCGCCCGGGTATGGTTCACCCCTCCACTTT. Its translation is CASSSPGYGSPLHF.

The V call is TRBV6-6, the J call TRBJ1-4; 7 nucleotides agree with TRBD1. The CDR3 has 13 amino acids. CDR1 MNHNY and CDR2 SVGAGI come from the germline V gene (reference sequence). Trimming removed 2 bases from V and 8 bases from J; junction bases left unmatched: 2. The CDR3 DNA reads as TGTGCCAGCAGTTACAGGGGGCAGGAAAAACTGTTTTTT. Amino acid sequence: CASSYRGQEKLFF.

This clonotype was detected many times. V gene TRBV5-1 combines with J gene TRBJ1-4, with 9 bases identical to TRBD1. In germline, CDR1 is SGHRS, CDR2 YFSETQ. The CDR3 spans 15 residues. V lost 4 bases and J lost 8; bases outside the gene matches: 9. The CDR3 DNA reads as TGCGCCAGCAGCAGAGAACAGGGGGCCCACGAAAAACTGTTTTTT. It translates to CASSREQGAHEKLFF.

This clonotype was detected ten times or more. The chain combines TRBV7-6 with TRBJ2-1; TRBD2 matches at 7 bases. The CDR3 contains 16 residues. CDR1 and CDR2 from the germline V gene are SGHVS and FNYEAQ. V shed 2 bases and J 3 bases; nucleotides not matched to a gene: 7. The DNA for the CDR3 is TGTGCCAGCAGCTTATTCGAAGCGGGAAGCTACAATGAGCAGTTCTTC. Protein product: CASSLFEAGSYNEQFF.

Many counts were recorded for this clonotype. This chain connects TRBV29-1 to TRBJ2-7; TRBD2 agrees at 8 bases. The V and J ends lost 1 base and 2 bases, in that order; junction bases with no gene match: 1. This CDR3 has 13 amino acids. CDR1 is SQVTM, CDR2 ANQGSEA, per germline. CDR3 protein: CSVEVGRAYEQYF. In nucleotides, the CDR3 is TGCAGCGTTGAAGTCGGGAGGGCCTACGAGCAGTACTTC.

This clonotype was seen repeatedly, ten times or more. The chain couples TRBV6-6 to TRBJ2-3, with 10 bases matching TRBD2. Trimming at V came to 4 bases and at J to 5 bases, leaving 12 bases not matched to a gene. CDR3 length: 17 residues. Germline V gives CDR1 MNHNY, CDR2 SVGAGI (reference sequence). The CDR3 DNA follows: TGTGCCAGCAGTTCTTTTTCCCAAGCGGGAGGGGGAGATACGCAGTATTTT. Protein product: CASSSFSQAGGGDTQYF.

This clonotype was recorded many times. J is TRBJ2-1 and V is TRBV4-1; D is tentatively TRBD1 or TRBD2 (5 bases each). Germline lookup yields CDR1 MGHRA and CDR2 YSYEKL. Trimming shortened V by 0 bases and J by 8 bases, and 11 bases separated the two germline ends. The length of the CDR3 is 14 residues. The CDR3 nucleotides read TGCGCCAGCAGCCAAGAGGCCAGGGACCATGAGCAGTTCTTC. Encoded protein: CASSQEARDHEQFF.

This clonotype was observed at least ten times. The chain's CDR3 is CASSLRRSGRAEDTQYF. The DNA of the CDR3 is TGTGCCAGCAGCTTACGGAGGAGCGGGAGGGCCGAAGATACGCAGTATTTT. The J gene is TRBJ2-3, the V gene TRBV7-2; 10 positions agree with TRBD2. Germline CDR1 and CDR2: SGHTA and FQGNSA. The CDR3 extends over 17 amino acids. After removal of 2 bases from V and 5 bases from J, the junction contained 10 bases not matched to a gene.

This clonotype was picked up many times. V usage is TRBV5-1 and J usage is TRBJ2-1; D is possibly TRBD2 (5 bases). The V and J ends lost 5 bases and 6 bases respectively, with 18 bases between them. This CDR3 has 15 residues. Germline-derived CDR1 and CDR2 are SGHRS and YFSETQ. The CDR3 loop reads CASRAPSGLVNEQFF. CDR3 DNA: TGCGCCAGCAGGGCCCCGTCCGGACTCGTCAATGAGCAGTTCTTC.

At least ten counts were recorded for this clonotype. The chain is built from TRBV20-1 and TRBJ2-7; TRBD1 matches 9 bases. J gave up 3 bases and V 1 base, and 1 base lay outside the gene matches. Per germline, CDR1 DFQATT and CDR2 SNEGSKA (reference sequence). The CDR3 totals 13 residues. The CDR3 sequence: CSARGDRDYEQYF. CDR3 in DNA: TGCAGTGCTAGAGGGGACAGGGACTACGAGCAGTACTTC.

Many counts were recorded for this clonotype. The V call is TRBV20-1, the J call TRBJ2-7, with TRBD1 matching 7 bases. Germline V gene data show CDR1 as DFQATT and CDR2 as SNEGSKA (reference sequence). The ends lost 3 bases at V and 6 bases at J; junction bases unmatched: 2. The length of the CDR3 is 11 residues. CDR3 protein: CSASTGAEQYF. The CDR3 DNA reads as TGCAGTGCTAGCACAGGGGCCGAGCAGTACTTC.

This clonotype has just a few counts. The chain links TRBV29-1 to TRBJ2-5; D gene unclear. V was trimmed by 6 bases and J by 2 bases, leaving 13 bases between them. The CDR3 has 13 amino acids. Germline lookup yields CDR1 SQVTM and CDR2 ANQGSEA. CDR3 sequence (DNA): TGCAGCGTCTCCAACACGAGACAAGAGACCCAGTACTTC. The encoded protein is CSVSNTRQETQYF. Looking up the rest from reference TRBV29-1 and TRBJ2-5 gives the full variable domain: SAVISQKPSRDICQRGTSLTIQCQVDSQVTMMFWYRQQPGQSLTLIATANQGSEATYESGFVIDKFPISRPNLTFSTLTVSNMSPEDSSIYLCSVSNTRQETQYFGPGTRLLVL.

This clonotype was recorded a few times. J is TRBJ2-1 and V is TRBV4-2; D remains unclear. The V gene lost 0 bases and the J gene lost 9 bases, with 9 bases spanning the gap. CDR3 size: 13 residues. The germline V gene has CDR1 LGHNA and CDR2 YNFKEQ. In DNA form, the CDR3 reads TGTGCCAGCAGCCAAGAACGGACGAGTGAGCAGTTCTTC. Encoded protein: CASSQERTSEQFF.

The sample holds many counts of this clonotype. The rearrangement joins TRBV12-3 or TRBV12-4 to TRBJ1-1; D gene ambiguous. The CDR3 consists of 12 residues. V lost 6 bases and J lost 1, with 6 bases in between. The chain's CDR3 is CASSWGNTEAFF. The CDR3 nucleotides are TGTGCCAGCAGCTGGGGGAACACTGAAGCTTTCTTT.

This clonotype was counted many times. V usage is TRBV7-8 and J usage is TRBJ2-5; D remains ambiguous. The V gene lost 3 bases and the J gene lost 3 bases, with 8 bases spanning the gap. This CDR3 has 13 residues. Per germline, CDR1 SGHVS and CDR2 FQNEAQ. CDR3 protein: CASSFGLKETQYF. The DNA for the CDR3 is TGTGCCAGCAGCTTTGGATTGAAAGAGACCCAGTACTTC.

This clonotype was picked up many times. CDR3 nucleotides: TGTGCCAGCAGTGAATCTCCTGGGGTTCGAGCGGGATACAATGAGCAGTTCTTC. It translates to CASSESPGVRAGYNEQFF. This chain connects TRBV28 to TRBJ2-1; 7 bases fit TRBD2. The CDR3 consists of 18 residues. Germline assignment: CDR1 MDHEN and CDR2 SYDVKM. After removal of 5 bases from V and 4 bases from J, the junction contained 17 bases not matched to a gene.